Presented here are 18 T cell receptor beta chains from one specimen sequenced in a study of T cells in Graves' hyperthyroidism and ophthalmopathy. RNA transcripts were the template for amplifying TCR beta CDR3 regions. The HTBI primer set served for first-round RT-PCR of the TCR CDR3. TCRdb used MiXCR to reprocess the multiplex PCR reads, holding one entry per CDR3 protein. The table shows 250,000 or so distinct CDR3 sequences, with about a sixth occurring only once. Source material: blood. All receptors derive from a woman aged 18-29 years with Graves' ophthalmopathy.

Many counts were recorded for this clonotype. As DNA, the CDR3 is TGTGCCAGCAGTGGGGCAGGTACACAAACAGCTTTCTTT. Residues: CASSGAGTQTAFF. The genes are TRBV6-1 and TRBJ1-1, with D hard to call. The length of the CDR3 is 13 residues. Germline V gene lookup returns CDR1 MNHNS and CDR2 SASEGT. V lost 4 bases to trimming and J lost 10 bases, with 16 bases between them.

This clonotype was observed many times. The rearrangement joins TRBV20-1 to TRBJ2-1; 9 bases map to TRBD2. V shed 3 bases and J 4 bases; nucleotides not matched to a gene: 4. The CDR3 consists of 14 residues. In germline, CDR1 is DFQATT, CDR2 SNEGSKA (reference sequence). The CDR3 protein is CSASRAGGYNEQFF. The CDR3 DNA follows: TGCAGTGCTAGCCGGGCGGGAGGGTACAATGAGCAGTTCTTC.

There are many counts of this clonotype. The chain is built from TRBV28 and TRBJ1-3; no reliable D call. This CDR3 has 15 amino acids. Trimming shortened V by 7 bases and J by 0 bases, and 13 bases separated the two germline ends. CDR1 is MDHEN, CDR2 SYDVKM, per germline. CDR3 sequence: CASTTQHYSGNTIYF. The CDR3 coding sequence is TGTGCCAGCACGACCCAGCACTACTCTGGAAACACCATATATTTT.

This clonotype has ten or more counts. The rearrangement uses TRBV6-2 or TRBV6-3 and TRBJ2-6; weak D call: TRBD1 (6 bases). The CDR3 consists of 17 residues. The germline V gene has CDR1 MNHEY and CDR2 SVGEGT. Trimming removed 5 bases from V and 0 bases from J, with 14 bases in between. CDR3 residues: CASSQRSTGSGANVLTF. For the CDR3, the DNA is TGTGCCAGCAGTCAACGGTCGACAGGCTCTGGGGCCAACGTCCTGACTTTC.

This clonotype was seen at least ten times. V and J are TRBV19 and TRBJ1-2; no reliable D call. V was trimmed by 3 bases and J by 10 bases, leaving 15 bases between them. This CDR3 has 13 residues. Looked up from germline, CDR1 is LNHDA and CDR2 is SQIVND (reference sequence). The CDR3 DNA is TGTGCCAGTAGTATCTCATATCTGAGTGACTACACCTTC. This codes for CASSISYLSDYTF.

This clonotype was seen many times. The chain is built from TRBV15 and TRBJ2-1; possibly TRBD1 for D (7 bases). CDR3 size: 15 residues. Trimming left V 4 bases short and J 8 bases short, with 18 bases between. Per germline, CDR1 LNHNV and CDR2 YYDKDF (reference sequence). CDR3 loop: CATSMRDSGPYEQFF. The DNA of the CDR3 is TGTGCCACCAGCATGCGGGACAGCGGGCCATATGAGCAGTTCTTC. Variable domain in full (rest from reference TRBV15 and TRBJ2-1): DAMVIQNPRYQVTQFGKPVTLSCSQTLNHNVMYWYQQKSSQAPKLLFHYYDKDFNNEADTPDNFQSRRPNTSFCFLDIRSPGLGDTAMYLCATSMRDSGPYEQFFGPGTRLTVL.

This clonotype was seen repeatedly, ten times or more. This chain connects TRBV6-1 to TRBJ1-1; D remains ambiguous. Germline-derived CDR1 and CDR2 are MNHNS and SASEGT. Trimming left V 0 bases short and J 7 bases short, with 12 bases between. The CDR3 is 14 amino acids. CDR3 residues: CASSEALTAIEAFF. CDR3 nucleotides: TGTGCCAGCAGTGAAGCGCTCACAGCTATTGAAGCTTTCTTT.

For this clonotype: One end of the junction fails to match germline, which may point to a read error. The rearrangement joins TRBV6-5 to TRBJ1-3; 8 bases match TRBD1. The CDR3 consists of 16 residues. The germline V gene has CDR1 MNHEY and CDR2 SVGAGI. This CDR3 reads CAGSYSSQGARSTIYF. Written as DNA, the CDR3 is TGTGCCGGCAGTTACTCGAGTCAGGGGGCGAGAAGCACCATATATTTT.

This clonotype was detected only a few times. This clone may be a read error of a much larger clone one base away. The conserved final phenylalanine or tryptophan is absent from the CDR3, which likely points to a read error. The genes are TRBV18 and TRBJ1-1, with D tentatively TRBD1 (5 bases). The CDR3 contains 15 residues. V lost 0 bases and J 5 bases, leaving 13 bases between the germline ends. Germline loops: CDR1 KGHSH, CDR2 LQKENI. The CDR3 bases are TGTGCCAGCTCACCACCGTCAGGGAGCAGAACTGAAGCTTTCCTT. Translating it yields CASSPPSGSRTEAFL.

This clonotype was detected many times. The chain recombines TRBV28 with TRBJ1-2, with 10 bases aligning to TRBD1. Trimming removed 3 bases from V and 8 bases from J; junction bases left unmatched: 6. The CDR3 totals 14 residues. Germline lookup yields CDR1 MDHEN and CDR2 SYDVKM. The CDR3 bases are TGTGCCAGCAGTTTTCATGGGACAGGGGACGGCTACACCTTC. Translated, it gives CASSFHGTGDGYTF.

This clonotype was picked up many times. This chain joins TRBV11-2 and TRBJ2-2; 12 bases align to TRBD2. V dropped 1 base and J dropped 4; count of bases not matched to a gene: 10. CDR3 length: 19 amino acids. From germline, CDR1 is SGHAT and CDR2 FQNNGV. The CDR3 loop reads CASSLVALAGGPTTGELFF. For the CDR3, the DNA is TGTGCCAGCAGCTTAGTCGCGCTAGCGGGGGGGCCGACCACCGGGGAGCTGTTTTTT.

This clonotype was seen more than once but under ten times. The J gene is TRBJ2-7, the V gene TRBV19; D gene unclear. The V gene's germline CDR1 is LNHDA and CDR2 SQIVND (reference sequence). V was shortened by 10 bases and J by 2 bases, with 18 bases between the two germline ends. The CDR3 extends over 14 amino acids. The CDR3, as DNA: TGTGCCACCGACGCTCCCGTACCTCCCTACGAGCAGTACTTC. This sequence encodes CATDAPVPPYEQYF.

In this sample, this clonotype turned up many times. The rearrangement uses TRBV18 and TRBJ2-4, with 10 positions matching TRBD1. Germline CDR1 reads KGHSH; CDR2 reads LQKENI. V was clipped by 6 bases and J by 7 bases; unmatched bases: 6. The CDR3 extends over 14 amino acids. In DNA, the CDR3 is TGTGCCAGCTCCCCAAAGGACAGGGGGAACATTCAGTACTTC. It specifies CASSPKDRGNIQYF.

This clonotype was found many times. The J gene is TRBJ2-3, the V gene TRBV12-5, with TRBD1 matching 8 bases. Per germline, CDR1 LGHNT and CDR2 FRNRAP. After removal of 7 bases from V and 2 bases from J, the junction contained 20 bases not matched to a gene. CDR3 length: 19 amino acids. The CDR3 here is CASVEDRAFSGEFTDTQYF. For the CDR3, the DNA is TGTGCTAGTGTAGAGGACAGGGCCTTTTCAGGTGAATTCACAGATACGCAGTATTTT. Filled out from reference TRBV12-5 and TRBJ2-3, the complete variable domain reads DARVTQTPRHKVTEMGQEVTMRCQPILGHNTVFWYRQTMMQGLELLAYFRNRAPLDDSGMPKDRFSAEMPDATLATLKIQPSEPRDSAVYFCASVEDRAFSGEFTDTQYFGPGTRLTVL.

The rearrangement links TRBV20-1 to TRBJ2-1; TRBD2 aligns across 10 bases. The CDR3 has 14 residues. V trimming: 3 bases; J trimming: 8 bases; junction bases outside the gene matches: 7. Germline V gene sequence: CDR1 DFQATT, CDR2 SNEGSKA (reference sequence). Here the CDR3 DNA reads TGCAGTGCTAGTTCGGCTAGCGGGAGTTATGAGCAGTTCTTC. This translates into CSASSASGSYEQFF.

Ten or more counts support this clonotype. J is TRBJ1-1 and V is TRBV7-9; possible D gene TRBD1, 6 bases. Trimming left V 1 base short and J 4 bases short, with 10 bases between. Per germline, CDR1 SEHNR and CDR2 FQNEAQ (reference sequence). The CDR3 extends over 14 amino acids. The CDR3 spells CASSLGGGITEAFF. The CDR3 DNA reads as TGTGCCAGCAGCTTAGGGGGGGGCATCACTGAAGCTTTCTTT.

This sequence joins TRBV28 and TRBJ2-1, with 9 bases aligning to TRBD2. J lost 7 bases, V lost 5 bases, and 9 bases had no gene match. The CDR3 contains 15 residues. CDR1 and CDR2 from the germline V gene are MDHEN and SYDVKM. For the CDR3, the DNA is TGTGCCAGCAGTCGTCGTAGCGGGAGTTTTAATGAGCAGTTCTTC. Amino acid sequence: CASSRRSGSFNEQFF.

This clonotype has at least ten counts. The rearrangement joins TRBV28 to TRBJ2-1; D is possibly TRBD2 (6 bases). This CDR3 is built from 15 residues. The germline V gene has CDR1 MDHEN and CDR2 SYDVKM. Trimming shortened V by 5 bases and J by 9 bases, and 20 bases separated the two germline ends. The CDR3 nucleotides read TGTGCCAGCAGTGGCGGGCTGACTAGGTCGGCTGAGCAGTTCTTC. Translation gives CASSGGLTRSAEQFF.